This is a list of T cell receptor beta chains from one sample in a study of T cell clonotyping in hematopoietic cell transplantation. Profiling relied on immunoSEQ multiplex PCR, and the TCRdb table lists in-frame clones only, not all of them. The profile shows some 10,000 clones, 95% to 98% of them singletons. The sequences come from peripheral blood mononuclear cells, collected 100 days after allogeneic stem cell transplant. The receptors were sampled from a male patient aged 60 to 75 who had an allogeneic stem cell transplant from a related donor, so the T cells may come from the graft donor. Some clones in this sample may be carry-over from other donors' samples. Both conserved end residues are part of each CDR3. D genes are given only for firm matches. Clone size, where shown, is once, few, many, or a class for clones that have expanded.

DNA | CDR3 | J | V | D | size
TGTGCCAGCAGTTACACCAGATACAATGAGCAGTTCTTC | CASSYTRYNEQFF | TRBJ2-1 | TRBV6-5 | . | .
TGTGCCAGCAGCCTCCTGGGTGGTGAAGCTTTCTTT | CASSLLGGEAFF | TRBJ1-1 | TRBV7-2 | . | .
TGTGCCAGCAGCCAAGAATCTTTTGGGGACACCGGGGAGCTGTTTTTT | CASSQESFGDTGELFF | TRBJ2-2 | TRBV4-2 | . | .
TGTGCCAGCAGTGACCTCATGAACACTGAAGCTTTCTTT | CASSDLMNTEAFF | TRBJ1-1 | TRBV6-4 | . | .
TGTGCCAGCAGTTTATTAGGGACAGACTATGGCTACACCTTC | CASSLLGTDYGYTF | TRBJ1-2 | TRBV28 | TRBD1 | .
TGTGCCAGCAGTTTAGGCCTAGCGGGGGGGATAGATACGCAGTATTTT | CASSLGLAGGIDTQYF | TRBJ2-3 | TRBV28 | TRBD2 | .
TGCGCCAGCAGCCAAGACAGGGGGGTGAACACTGAAGCTTTCTTT | CASSQDRGVNTEAFF | TRBJ1-1 | TRBV4-1 | TRBD1 | .
TGTGCCTGGAGTGTCCGGGCCCAGGGTGAAGCTTTCTTT | CAWSVRAQGEAFF | TRBJ1-1 | TRBV30 | . | .
TGTGCCAGTAGTAGGGACAGGGGCGACGAGCAGTACTTC | CASSRDRGDEQYF | TRBJ2-7 | TRBV19 | TRBD1 | once
TGCGCCAGCTCTACGGGGGCCTACGAGCAGTACTTC | CASSTGAYEQYF | TRBJ2-7 | TRBV5-1 | . | once
TGCGCCAGCAGCTTGGTCACGATGAACACTGAAGCTTTCTTT | CASSLVTMNTEAFF | TRBJ1-1 | TRBV5-1 | . | once
TGTGCCAGCAGCCGACGATCCGTGAACACTGAAGCTTTCTTT | CASSRRSVNTEAFF | TRBJ1-1 | TRBV5-6 | . | .
TGTGCCAGCAGCTTAGCGGGACAGGGAACATTGCGGCGGTCACCCCTCCACTTT | CASSLAGQGTLRRSPLHF | TRBJ1-6 | TRBV7-2 | TRBD1 | .
TGTGCCAGCAGCTTGGTGGACGTGGGGGGTAATGAAAAACTGTTTTTT | CASSLVDVGGNEKLFF | TRBJ1-4 | TRBV5-6 | . | once
TGCGCCAGCAGCCAAAGAACGTTGGCGGGGGTGTTAAATGAGCAGTTCTTC | CASSQRTLAGVLNEQFF | TRBJ2-1 | TRBV4-1 | TRBD2 | once
TGTGCCAGTAGAATTCCACGCTCGGCGAACTATGGCTACACCTTC | CASRIPRSANYGYTF | TRBJ1-2 | TRBV19 | . | .
TGTGCCAGCAGTAGAAACTCTGATCAGCCCCAGCATTTT | CASSRNSDQPQHF | TRBJ1-5 | TRBV6-1 | . | .
TGTGCCAGCAGCCAACAGGGCCACGAGCAGTACTTC | CASSQQGHEQYF | TRBJ2-7 | TRBV11-2 | . | .
TGTGCCAGCAGGAACCGGGACAGGCCGTCCTACCACTTT | CASRNRDRPSYHF | TRBJ1-6 | TRBV2 | TRBD1 | .
TGTGCCAGCAGCCAATCGCGGGGTAGCGAGACCCAGTACTTC | CASSQSRGSETQYF | TRBJ2-5 | TRBV7-2 | . | .
TGTGCCAGCAGCTTCGGCCCCGCCCTCCAGTACTTC | CASSFGPALQYF | TRBJ2-7 | TRBV5-6 | . | .
TGTGCCAGCAGCTTAGTGGGACAGTATGGCTACACCTTC | CASSLVGQYGYTF | TRBJ1-2 | TRBV7-2 | TRBD1 | .
TGTGCCAGTAATGTCCGGGGCGGGGGGCTTCAAGAGACCCAGTACTTC | CASNVRGGGLQETQYF | TRBJ2-5 | TRBV19 | TRBD2 | .
TGTGCCAGCAGCTCTACTAGCGGGGGGGACGAGCAGTACTTC | CASSSTSGGDEQYF | TRBJ2-7 | TRBV4-2 | TRBD2 | .
TGCGCCAGCAGCTTCGCAGGCTCCTACGAGCAGTACTTC | CASSFAGSYEQYF | TRBJ2-7 | TRBV5-1 | . | .
TGTGCCAGCAGCTTAATGACAGAGATCTCCTACAATGAGCAGTTCTTC | CASSLMTEISYNEQFF | TRBJ2-1 | TRBV7-3 | . | .
TGTGCCAGCAGCTTAGGGCAGGGATTTAATGGCTACACCTTC | CASSLGQGFNGYTF | TRBJ1-2 | TRBV11-2 | . | .
TGTGCCTGGAGTGGTGGCGGGGGCTCCTACGAGCAGTACTTC | CAWSGGGGSYEQYF | TRBJ2-7 | TRBV30 | TRBD2 | once
TGTGCCAGTAGATCAGGGTTGGGCACTGAAGCTTTCTTT | CASRSGLGTEAFF | TRBJ1-1 | TRBV19 | . | .
TGTGCCAGCAGCTCGGCCGGGACAGGGGTTCCCCAGGAGACCCAGTACTTC | CASSSAGTGVPQETQYF | TRBJ2-5 | TRBV5-4 | TRBD1 | .
TGTGCCAGTAGATCGTTCGGGGGGAAACCCACTAATGAAAAACTGTTTTTT | CASRSFGGKPTNEKLFF | TRBJ1-4 | TRBV19 | . | .
TGTGCCAGCAGCTTATACCCTCGGACAGGGAAAAACACAGATACGCAGTATTTT | CASSLYPRTGKNTDTQYF | TRBJ2-3 | TRBV11-3 | TRBD1 | .
TGTGCCAGCAGCTCAAAGCCCGGCCCCACCTACGAGCAGTACTTC | CASSSKPGPTYEQYF | TRBJ2-7 | TRBV7-6 | . | once
TGTGCCAGCAGCGTAAGTTGGGGCTCCGGAAACACCATATATTTT | CASSVSWGSGNTIYF | TRBJ1-3 | TRBV9 | . | .
TGTGCCAGTACCCCCTTGGGCAATTCACCCCTCCACTTT | CASTPLGNSPLHF | TRBJ1-6 | TRBV19 | . | .
TGTGCCGGCTCTCGACAGTCCTACGAGCAGTACTTC | CAGSRQSYEQYF | TRBJ2-7 | TRBV30 | . | .
TGTGCCAGCAGCCCCTCGGGGCGTAGCGGGCACGAGCAGTACTTC | CASSPSGRSGHEQYF | TRBJ2-7 | TRBV7-9 | TRBD2 | .
TGCAGCGTAACGGGGCTAGCGGGGAGCTCCTACAATGAGCAGTTCTTC | CSVTGLAGSSYNEQFF | TRBJ2-1 | TRBV29-1 | TRBD2 | .
TGTGCCATCAGTGAGCCAGGTGCAGGGGGCCCGGTTAGGCAGCCCCAGCATTTT | CAISEPGAGGPVRQPQHF | TRBJ1-5 | TRBV10-3 | TRBD1 | .
TGTGCCAGCAGCTTCCTAGGGGGCAACCGAGAGACCCAGTACTTC | CASSFLGGNRETQYF | TRBJ2-5 | TRBV5-4 | TRBD1 | .
TGTGCCAGCAGCCAATTGGGGACAGGGGCCCTCAATCAGCCCCAGCATTTT | CASSQLGTGALNQPQHF | TRBJ1-5 | TRBV27 | TRBD1 | .
TGTGCCAGCAGTGGACAAAACTATGGCTACACCTTC | CASSGQNYGYTF | TRBJ1-2 | TRBV6-5 | . | .
TGTGCCAGTAGTATTCAGAACACTGAAGCTTTCTTT | CASSIQNTEAFF | TRBJ1-1 | TRBV19 | . | .
TGCAGCGGGGGACTAGCGGGAACCGGGGAGCTGTTTTTT | CSGGLAGTGELFF | TRBJ2-2 | TRBV29-1 | TRBD2 | .
TGTGCCAGCATTACCGACGGTTGGGGCATGAAAAATGAAGCTTTCTTT | CASITDGWGMKNEAFF | TRBJ1-1 | TRBV28 | . | .
TGTGCCAGCAGTACCCCGGGGGGCGGAACAGATACGCAGTATTTT | CASSTPGGGTDTQYF | TRBJ2-3 | TRBV6-5 | . | .
TGTGCCAGCAGCCATTCCCCGGACAGGGAGGTCGAAAAACTGTTTTTT | CASSHSPDREVEKLFF | TRBJ1-4 | TRBV4-2 | TRBD1 | .
TGTGCCAGCAGCCACGAACAGGGGCTAGAAGCTTTCTTT | CASSHEQGLEAFF | TRBJ1-1 | TRBV7-9 | TRBD1 | .
TGCGCCAGCAGCAGAGGGGGGACGCCGTCCGGCTACACCTTC | CASSRGGTPSGYTF | TRBJ1-2 | TRBV5-1 | . | .
TGTGCTAGCAGCTTGACCACGGGCACTGAAGCTTTCTTT | CASSLTTGTEAFF | TRBJ1-1 | TRBV7-7 | . | .
TGCGCCAGCAGCCTGGAGGAGGGGGGCAGCACAGATACGCAGTATTTT | CASSLEEGGSTDTQYF | TRBJ2-3 | TRBV5-1 | . | few
TGTGCCAGCAGACTGACAGGACCTCAGCCCCAGCATTTT | CASRLTGPQPQHF | TRBJ1-5 | TRBV6-1 | . | .
TGTGCCAGCAGCTGGAACTATGGCTACACCTTC | CASSWNYGYTF | TRBJ1-2 | TRBV5-8 | . | .